The 9 T cell receptor beta chains presented below share a single source sample, sequenced in a study of blood T cells in healthy people across ages. The second PCR ran roughly 6 to 11 cycles with a sample-barcoded 5' primer and J-beta primers. TCRdb fed the 5' RACE reads into MiXCR, producing one record per CDR3 protein. The sample consists of more than 1.4 million distinct CDR3 sequences, 40% to 50% of them appearing once. The sample taken for sequencing was blood. Every receptor here comes from a woman aged 18-29 years in good health.

This clonotype was counted between two and nine times. V is TRBV27 and J is TRBJ2-1, with D possibly TRBD2 on 7 matching bases. Germline V CDR1 and CDR2: MNHEY, SMNVEV (reference sequence). The germline V and J ends were trimmed by 6 bases and 6 bases, with 15 bases remaining between them. The CDR3 spans 14 residues. In DNA, the CDR3 is TGTGCCAGCAGCTTTCGGGGGGCGGCCAATGAGCAGTTCTTC. It is translated as CASSFRGAANEQFF.

This clonotype was recorded a few times. This chain connects TRBV27 to TRBJ2-5; 10 bases map to TRBD1. V trimming: 2 bases; J trimming: 2 bases; junction bases outside the gene matches: 8. This CDR3 has 17 residues. CDR1 MNHEY and CDR2 SMNVEV come from the germline V gene (reference sequence). Written as DNA, the CDR3 is TGTGCCAGCAGTTTACAGGGACAGGGGCAATCTCAAGAGACCCAGTACTTC. It is translated as CASSLQGQGQSQETQYF.

This clonotype was seen a handful of times. The genes are TRBV4-1 and TRBJ2-1; D is undetermined. The DNA end favors TRBJ2-7, so the J call may be wrong. Germline V gene sequence: CDR1 MGHRA, CDR2 YSYEKL. The CDR3 sequence is 13 residues long. The CDR3 region has the DNA TGCGCCAGCAGCCAAGAGGGAAGCAATGAGCAGTACTTC. Amino acid sequence: CASSQEGSNEQYF.

The J gene is TRBJ2-7, the V gene TRBV3-1, with D perhaps TRBD1 (5 bases). The V end lost 4 bases, the J end lost 2 bases, and 12 bases lay between the germline ends. This CDR3 has 14 amino acids. The germline CDR1 and CDR2 sequences are LGHDT and YNNKEL (reference sequence). CDR3 coding DNA: TGTGCCAGCAGCCCTTCTCAGGGTACCTACGAGCAGTACTTC. Its protein is CASSPSQGTYEQYF.

This rearrangement joins TRBV9 to TRBJ2-3; a weak D match, TRBD1 (5 bases). Trimming shortened V by 3 bases and J by 0 bases, and 17 bases separated the two germline ends. The CDR3 is 17 residues long. Germline loops: CDR1 SGDLS, CDR2 YYNGEE. CDR3 loop: CASSAEVQEGSTDTQYF. As DNA, the CDR3 is TGTGCCAGCAGCGCAGAGGTACAGGAAGGCAGCACAGATACGCAGTATTTT.

For this clonotype: Its ends do not fully match the called genes, so a read error is possible. The chain has TRBV12-3 or TRBV12-4 and TRBJ2-5, with 11 bases aligning to TRBD2. CDR3 length: 17 residues. In DNA, the CDR3 is TGTGCCAGTAGTTTAGGTAGCGGGGGGGTCGCGGGGGGTGAGCAGTACTTC. Residues: CASSLGSGGVAGGEQYF.

The rearrangement uses TRBV7-2 and TRBJ1-5; D is uncertain. The ends were cut back, 6 bases at V and 3 bases at J, with 9 bases in the middle. This CDR3 comprises 13 residues. Looked up from germline, CDR1 is SGHTA and CDR2 is FQGNSA. For the CDR3, the DNA is TGTGCCAGCAGACGTGTATTCAATCAGCCCCAGCATTTT. It specifies CASRRVFNQPQHF.

The CDR3 bases are TGTGCCAGCCGTAGCGGGGGGGCCCCAGATACGCAGTATTTT. It specifies CASRSGGAPDTQYF. The V gene is TRBV2, the J gene TRBJ2-3; the match to TRBD2 covers 11 bases. This CDR3 comprises 14 residues. Per germline, CDR1 SNHLY and CDR2 FYNNEI. Losses at the gene ends were 8 bases for V and 4 bases for J; bases not matched to a gene: 5.

In its sample, this clonotype was seen a few times. The gene calls are TRBV7-2 and TRBJ1-5; maybe TRBD1 (5 bases). CDR3 length equals 16 residues. Trimming removed 3 bases from V and 1 base from J, with 13 bases in between. Germline V gene data show CDR1 as SGHTA and CDR2 as FQGNSA. Here the CDR3 reads CASSLGDRDSNQPQHF. The CDR3 DNA follows: TGTGCCAGCAGCTTGGGAGACCGGGACAGCAATCAGCCCCAGCATTTT.